The 25 T cell receptor beta chains in this list originate from one sample, sequenced in a study of blood T cell repertoires in COVID-19. The data were produced by immunoSEQ multiplex PCR, yet TCRdb's version contains in-frame clones alone and is incomplete. The sample contains about 220,000 clones, roughly 80% of which appear only once. What was sequenced was peripheral blood. All receptors come from a human donor in a cohort sampled during active COVID-19.

This clone was seen just once. This chain connects TRBV21-1 to TRBJ2-3; TRBD1 was called by the table and not checked on the DNA. TRBV21-1 is a documented pseudogene. The CDR3 extends over 17 amino acids. The CDR3 sequence: CASSKSVVQGSTDTQYF. CDR3 coding DNA: TGTGCCAGCAGCAAATCTGTAGTGCAGGGTAGCACAGATACGCAGTATTTT.

This chain joins TRBV2 and TRBJ2-2, with 10 bases aligning to TRBD2. This CDR3 has 16 residues. CDR1 and CDR2 from the germline V gene are SNHLY and FYNNEI. The V and J ends lost 7 bases and 4 bases, in that order; junction bases with no gene match: 9. The CDR3 sequence: CASILGTSVGTGELFF. CDR3 in DNA: TGTGCCAGCATCCTCGGGACTAGCGTCGGCACCGGGGAGCTGTTTTTT.

The V call is TRBV14, the J call TRBJ2-5; TRBD2 agrees at 10 bases. V shed 4 bases and J 5 bases; nucleotides not matched to a gene: 13. CDR1 SGHDN and CDR2 FVKESK come from the germline V gene. CDR3 length: 17 amino acids. CDR3 amino acids: CASSPTRTSGRGETQYF. CDR3 DNA sequence: TGTGCCAGCAGCCCCACCCGGACTAGCGGCCGGGGTGAGACCCAGTACTTC.

This rearrangement joins TRBV28 to TRBJ2-3; TRBD2 agrees at 8 bases. The germline V gene has CDR1 MDHEN and CDR2 SYDVKM. The CDR3 has 16 residues. The junction had 9 bases not matched to a gene; V was cut back by 5 bases and J by 2 bases. The CDR3 DNA sequence: TGTGCCAGCAGTCCATCGGGAGCGGGAGACACAGATACGCAGTATTTT. Its protein product is CASSPSGAGDTDTQYF.

This chain joins TRBV7-3 and TRBJ2-5; D unresolved. The CDR3 has 13 residues. V was pared by 4 bases and J by 2 bases, with 8 bases between. CDR1 SGHTA and CDR2 FQGTGA come from the germline V gene. This chain's CDR3 is CASSSGRQETQYF. The CDR3 DNA is TGTGCCAGCAGCTCAGGTAGACAAGAGACCCAGTACTTC.

CDR3 region: CASSPRTTGYYVQYF. In DNA, the CDR3 is TGTGCCAGCAGCCCCCGGACCACAGGGTATTACGTTCAGTACTTC. This sequence joins TRBV3-1 (or the pseudogene TRBV3-2) and TRBJ2-4; tentative D call: TRBD1 (6 bases). Germline V gene data show CDR1 as LGHDT and CDR2 as YNNKEL (reference sequence). The CDR3 length is 15 residues. V lost 4 bases and J lost 11, with 21 bases in between.

J is TRBJ1-1 and V is TRBV18; 9 bases are a match to TRBD1. The CDR3 loop spans 16 amino acids. Germline V gene data show CDR1 as KGHSH and CDR2 as LQKENI. With 3 bases clipped from V and 0 bases from J, the junction kept 5 bases outside the gene matches. The CDR3 region has the DNA TGTGCCAGCTCACCGGTACGGGACAGGGTGAACACTGAAGCTTTCTTT. Encoded protein: CASSPVRDRVNTEAFF.

The chain links TRBV30 to TRBJ1-3; D remains unclear. Trimming removed 5 bases at V and 0 bases at J, with 8 bases between. CDR1 and CDR2 from the germline V gene are GTSNPN and SVGIG (reference sequence). The CDR3 extends over 13 amino acids. CDR3 coding DNA: TGTGCCTGGGAACCGGGCTCTGGAAACACCATATATTTT. This translates into CAWEPGSGNTIYF. The full variable domain, with the rest looked up from reference TRBV30 and TRBJ1-3, is SQTIHQWPATLVQPVGSPLSLECTVEGTSNPNLYWYRQAAGRGLQLLFYSVGIGQISSEVPQNLSASRPQDRQFILSSKKLLLSDSGFYLCAWEPGSGNTIYFGEGSWLTVV.

V usage is TRBV18 and J usage is TRBJ1-5; a weak D match, TRBD1 (6 bases). Germline lookup yields CDR1 KGHSH and CDR2 LQKENI. V was clipped by 6 bases and J by 2 bases, with 20 bases between them. The CDR3 is 17 amino acids. The chain's CDR3 is CASSPYGGRAGNQPQHF. For the CDR3, the DNA is TGTGCCAGCTCCCCTTACGGGGGGCGCGCCGGCAATCAGCCCCAGCATTTT.

The chain combines TRBV7-9 with TRBJ2-3; a possible D gene is TRBD2 (6 bases). The V gene lost 5 bases and the J gene lost 1 base, with 19 bases spanning the gap. The CDR3 totals 17 residues. Germline-derived CDR1 and CDR2 are SEHNR and FQNEAQ (reference sequence). Written as DNA, the CDR3 is TGTGCCAGCAGCCCTTACTTTACTACGGGGGGCACAGATACGCAGTATTTT. Translation: CASSPYFTTGGTDTQYF.

The chain recombines TRBV6-2 or TRBV6-3 with TRBJ2-7; 8 positions agree with TRBD2. CDR1 is MNHEY and CDR2 is SVGEGT in the germline V gene. Trimming took 2 bases from V and 2 from J; bases not matched to a gene: 11. The CDR3 consists of 17 residues. The CDR3 sequence: CASSYEDPGLGPYEQYF. DNA for the CDR3: TGTGCCAGCAGTTACGAAGACCCGGGACTAGGGCCCTACGAGCAGTACTTC.

The chain couples TRBV27 to TRBJ1-2, with 7 bases lining up with TRBD1. The junction had 8 bases not matched to a gene; V was cut back by 5 bases and J by 8 bases. Germline V lookup: CDR1 MNHEY, CDR2 SMNVEV (reference sequence). This CDR3 is 13 amino acids long. The CDR3 sequence: CASSPGLTGGYTF. The DNA for the CDR3 is TGTGCCAGCAGTCCCGGGCTGACAGGGGGCTACACCTTC.

The chain combines TRBV11-2 with TRBJ1-1, with TRBD1 as a possible D gene (5 bases). CDR3 size: 14 residues. The germline V gene has CDR1 SGHAT and CDR2 FQNNGV. Trimming removed 6 bases from V and 2 bases from J, with 13 bases in between. The CDR3 region is CASSPDRINTEAFF. DNA of the CDR3: TGTGCCAGCAGTCCCGACAGAATAAACACTGAAGCTTTCTTT.

This clone was picked up one time. The V gene is TRBV27, the J gene TRBJ1-3; 7 bases are a match to TRBD1. V gave up 4 bases and J gave up 2 bases; unmatched junction bases: 2. Germline assignment: CDR1 MNHEY and CDR2 SMNVEV (reference sequence). The CDR3 contains 14 residues. Here the CDR3 DNA reads TGTGCCAGCAGTTCAGACAGGGCTGGAAACACCATATATTTT. Protein sequence: CASSSDRAGNTIYF.

This clone was observed a few times. The identical CDR3 is also encoded by other nucleotide sequences in the sample. V usage is TRBV4-3 and J usage is TRBJ2-7; 8 bases map to TRBD2. CDR1 LGHNA and CDR2 YSLEER come from the germline V gene. This CDR3 is 15 amino acids long. V gave up 0 bases and J gave up 3 bases; unmatched junction bases: 4. CDR3 sequence: CASSQESSGRYEQYF. CDR3 nucleotides: TGCGCCAGCAGCCAAGAGTCTAGCGGGCGCTACGAGCAGTACTTC.

The chain has TRBV18 and TRBJ1-5, with a weak D call TRBD1 (5 bases). The CDR3 length is 14 residues. Trimming removed 2 bases from V and 7 bases from J, with 12 bases in between. In germline, CDR1 is KGHSH, CDR2 LQKENI. The CDR3 here is CASSPDGGDQPQHF. The DNA of the CDR3 is TGTGCCAGCTCACCAGATGGAGGGGACCAGCCCCAGCATTTT.

The chain links TRBV9 to TRBJ2-7, with D unresolved. V was pared by 0 bases and J by 2 bases, with 9 bases between. This CDR3 contains 14 residues. Germline V CDR1 and CDR2: SGDLS, YYNGEE. CDR3 coding DNA: TGTGCCAGCAGCGTAGAAGGCGGCCCCTACGAGCAGTACTTC. Translating gives CASSVEGGPYEQYF.

The chain employs TRBV7-2 and TRBJ2-7; D possibly corresponds to TRBD2 (6 bases). Trimming removed 6 bases at V and 3 bases at J, with 12 bases between. This CDR3 comprises 13 residues. The germline V gene encodes CDR1 SGHTA and CDR2 FQGNSA. CDR3 amino acids: CASSMGLLYEQYF. The CDR3 bases are TGTGCCAGCAGTATGGGACTGCTCTACGAGCAGTACTTC.

This clone was counted only a few times. The chain combines TRBV29-1 with TRBJ2-2, with a weak D call TRBD1 (5 bases). V lost 4 bases, J lost 7 bases, and 13 bases lay in between. The CDR3 runs 13 residues. CDR1 is SQVTM and CDR2 is ANQGSEA in the germline V gene. The CDR3 DNA is TGCAGCGTTGTGGCAGGGCCATACGGGGAGCTGTTTTTT. Its protein product is CSVVAGPYGELFF.

The rearrangement uses TRBV6-5 and TRBJ1-2; D is possibly TRBD1 (5 bases). CDR1 and CDR2 from the germline V gene are MNHEY and SVGAGI. Trimming pared 4 bases from V and 6 bases from J, leaving 15 bases between. The CDR3 contains 14 residues. CDR3 region: CASSSNGGGHGYTF. CDR3 sequence (DNA): TGTGCCAGCAGTTCAAATGGGGGGGGTCATGGCTACACCTTC.

The V and J genes are TRBV4-1 and TRBJ1-1; D may be TRBD1 (6 bases). V was cut by 4 bases and J by 3 bases, with 12 bases left in between. This CDR3 spans 14 amino acids. Germline V gene lookup returns CDR1 MGHRA and CDR2 YSYEKL. Here the CDR3 DNA reads TGCGCCAGCAGCCCGACCACAGGGTACACTGAAGCTTTCTTT. It encodes CASSPTTGYTEAFF.

The rearrangement joins TRBV11-2 to TRBJ2-2; the match to TRBD2 covers 7 bases. From germline, CDR1 is SGHAT and CDR2 FQNNGV. J was trimmed by 5 bases and V by 4 bases; bases with no gene match: 13. The CDR3 totals 17 residues. CDR3 loop: CASSSPAGVGGTGELFF. The CDR3 DNA follows: TGTGCCAGCAGCTCCCCTGCCGGGGTGGGAGGGACCGGGGAGCTGTTTTTT.

The chain carries TRBV10-2 and TRBJ2-7, with TRBD1 matching 11 bases. CDR1 and CDR2 (germline): WSHSY, SAAADI. This CDR3 is 14 amino acids long. V lost 7 bases to trimming and J lost 6 bases; unmatched junction nucleotides: 8. CDR3 residues: CASTPGTGGSEQYF. CDR3 sequence (DNA): TGCGCCAGCACCCCCGGGACAGGGGGAAGCGAGCAGTACTTC.

The chain recombines TRBV5-1 with TRBJ1-1; 7 bases are shared with TRBD1. This CDR3 comprises 14 residues. Germline V gene lookup returns CDR1 SGHRS and CDR2 YFSETQ. J lost 6 bases, V lost 5 bases, and 10 bases had no gene match. This chain's CDR3 is CASSRGPTGAEAFF. The CDR3 bases are TGCGCCAGCAGTAGGGGGCCCACCGGCGCTGAAGCTTTCTTT.

The chain carries TRBV4-3 and TRBJ1-4; D is unclear. This CDR3 is built from 16 residues. The germline V and J ends were trimmed by 4 bases and 4 bases, with 16 bases remaining between them. The germline gives CDR1 LGHNA, CDR2 YSLEER. CDR3 bases: TGCGCCAGCAGCCCCCGGGGTGGGGAGCTTAATGAAAAACTGTTTTTT. This encodes CASSPRGGELNEKLFF.